These 21 T cell receptor beta chains came from one sample sequenced in a study of OX40 agonist ivuxolimab in advanced cancers. Method: immunoSEQ multiplex PCR; TCRdb's copy keeps in-frame clones and lacks some. The table has roughly 67,000 clones, approximately 86% seen once. The starting material was CD4+ or CD8+ T cells sorted from blood, obtained in a trial of the OX40 agonist ivuxolimab. Receptors were obtained from an adult with an advanced solid tumor such as melanoma, head and neck, liver or kidney cancer.

Only one count was recorded for this clone. V gene TRBV9 combines with J gene TRBJ2-2; D perhaps matches TRBD2 (6 bases). Trimming pared 4 bases from V and 7 bases from J, leaving 20 bases between. The CDR3 consists of 16 residues. Germline lookup yields CDR1 SGDLS and CDR2 YYNGEE. CDR3 DNA: TGTGCCAGCAGCTTCGGGGCTAGTCCGGGACTCGGGGAGCTGTTTTTT. Translation gives CASSFGASPGLGELFF.

This clone came up once. This chain uses TRBV28 with TRBJ1-2; 11 nucleotides align to TRBD1. V gave up 3 bases and J gave up 7 bases; unmatched junction bases: 10. The CDR3 consists of 16 residues. The germline gives CDR1 MDHEN, CDR2 SYDVKM. The CDR3 bases are TGTGCCAGCAGTTTCCAACACGGACAGGGGGCGGGTGGCTACACCTTC. Residues: CASSFQHGQGAGGYTF.

V is TRBV2 and J is TRBJ2-7; 10 bases are a match to TRBD1. Germline values: CDR1 SNHLY, CDR2 FYNNEI. The CDR3 consists of 14 residues. Losses at the gene ends were 6 bases for V and 6 bases for J; bases not matched to a gene: 8. CDR3 nucleotides: TGTGCCAGCAGAAACCGGGACAGGGGTGGCGAGCAGTACTTC. Protein: CASRNRDRGGEQYF.

The rearrangement links TRBV10-3 to TRBJ1-1; no definite D call. Trimming shortened V by 0 bases and J by 7 bases, and 15 bases separated the two germline ends. This CDR3 spans 15 amino acids. Germline-derived CDR1 and CDR2 are ENHRY and SYGVKD. CDR3 amino acids: CAISESWPRSIEAFF. For the CDR3, the DNA is TGTGCCATCAGTGAGTCGTGGCCGAGATCGATTGAAGCTTTCTTT.

The rearrangement uses TRBV19 and TRBJ2-7; a weak D match, TRBD1 (6 bases). V was clipped by 4 bases and J by 3 bases, with 22 bases between them. Germline V gives CDR1 LNHDA, CDR2 SQIVND (reference sequence). This CDR3 contains 17 residues. DNA of the CDR3: TGTGCCAGTAGTAGGAGAGGTACAACGGGACACCTCTACGAGCAGTACTTC. This encodes CASSRRGTTGHLYEQYF.

The rearrangement uses TRBV7-9 and TRBJ1-6; 8 bases align to TRBD1. Germline V CDR1 and CDR2: SEHNR, FQNEAQ (reference sequence). There are 17 residues in the CDR3. V trimming: 5 bases; J trimming: 9 bases; junction bases outside the gene matches: 15. CDR3 DNA: TGTGCCAGCAGCCCGACGGCAATGACAGGGGTTCGTTCACCCCTCCACTTT. This sequence encodes CASSPTAMTGVRSPLHF. Full variable domain (outside the CDR3, taken from reference TRBV7-9 and TRBJ1-6): DTGVSQNPRHKITKRGQNVTFRCDPISEHNRLYWYRQTLGQGPEFLTYFQNEAQLEKSRLLSDRFSAERPKGSFSTLEIQRTEQGDSAMYLCASSPTAMTGVRSPLHFGNGTRLTVT.

The J gene is TRBJ1-1, the V gene TRBV7-9; D may be TRBD1 (6 bases). Trimming took off 5 bases at V and 6 bases at J, with 16 bases between the two ends. CDR3 size: 14 residues. Germline V CDR1 and CDR2: SEHNR, FQNEAQ (reference sequence). The CDR3 sequence is CASSRTTGSPEAFF. CDR3 coding DNA: TGTGCCAGCAGCAGAACCACAGGGAGCCCTGAAGCTTTCTTT.

The chain recombines TRBV28 with TRBJ1-1, with TRBD1 as a possible D gene (5 bases). CDR1 is MDHEN and CDR2 is SYDVKM in the germline V gene. The ends were cut back, 4 bases at V and 8 bases at J, with 23 bases in the middle. The length of the CDR3 is 16 residues. In DNA form, the CDR3 reads TGTGCCAGCAGTTCTCTCTCCGTCAAAACCCGGACAGAAGCTTTCTTT. Translated: CASSSLSVKTRTEAFF.

This clone was counted a single time. The chain has TRBV2 and TRBJ2-7; TRBD1 matches 8 bases. With 6 bases clipped from V and 4 bases from J, the junction kept 5 bases outside the gene matches. The CDR3 is 13 residues long. Germline assignment: CDR1 SNHLY and CDR2 FYNNEI. DNA of the CDR3: TGTGCCAGCAGCGGGGGACAGGTATACGAGCAGTACTTC. Amino acids: CASSGGQVYEQYF.

This chain links TRBV5-1 with TRBJ2-5, with 12 bases matching TRBD2. Germline V lookup: CDR1 SGHRS, CDR2 YFSETQ. The CDR3 contains 15 residues. Losses at the gene ends were 0 bases for V and 5 bases for J; bases not matched to a gene: 2. The CDR3 DNA is TGCGCCAGCAGCTTGGAGCTAGCGGGGGGGGAGACCCAGTACTTC. Translation: CASSLELAGGETQYF.

The chain recombines TRBV7-9 with TRBJ1-2; D is possibly TRBD1 (5 bases). The CDR3 extends over 15 amino acids. Germline loops: CDR1 SEHNR, CDR2 FQNEAQ (reference sequence). Trimming removed 0 bases from V and 4 bases from J, with 12 bases in between. For the CDR3, the DNA is TGTGCCAGCAGCTTAGCGCAGGGTAGTGGCTATGGCTACACCTTC. Translated, it gives CASSLAQGSGYGYTF. Full variable domain (remainder filled in from reference TRBV7-9 and TRBJ1-2): DTGVSQNPRHKITKRGQNVTFRCDPISEHNRLYWYRQTLGQGPEFLTYFQNEAQLEKSRLLSDRFSAERPKGSFSTLEIQRTEQGDSAMYLCASSLAQGSGYGYTFGSGTRLTVV.

The J gene is TRBJ2-3, the V gene TRBV4-3; TRBD2 aligns across 7 bases. Per germline, CDR1 LGHNA and CDR2 YSLEER. The trim removed 0 bases at V and 4 bases at J, leaving 7 bases unmatched. This CDR3 has 16 amino acids. CDR3 sequence: CASSQDAAGAADTQYF. The CDR3 DNA reads TGCGCCAGCAGCCAAGACGCGGCGGGAGCCGCAGATACGCAGTATTTT.

The chain uses TRBV5-1 and TRBJ1-1; maybe TRBD1 (5 bases). V was trimmed by 1 base and J by 1 base, leaving 8 bases between them. This CDR3 has 14 amino acids. Germline V gives CDR1 SGHRS, CDR2 YFSETQ. CDR3 nucleotide sequence: TGCGCCAGCAGCTTGTCAGGGAAGAACACTGAAGCTTTCTTT. It codes for CASSLSGKNTEAFF.

This rearrangement joins TRBV21-1 to TRBJ2-7; TRBD1 reflects the table's D call only, with no check against the DNA. TRBV21-1 is flagged as a pseudogene. The CDR3 sequence is 16 residues long. As DNA, the CDR3 is TGTGCCAGCAGCAAGAAGCGAACAGGGGACTCCTACGAGCAGTACTTC. As protein: CASSKKRTGDSYEQYF.

V is TRBV5-1 and J is TRBJ2-1, with D uncertain. CDR1 and CDR2 from the germline V gene are SGHRS and YFSETQ. The CDR3 covers 15 residues. V was pared by 3 bases and J by 0 bases, with 10 bases between. CDR3 sequence reads: CASSYDESSYNEQFF. The CDR3 nucleotides are TGCGCCAGCAGCTATGACGAGAGCTCCTACAATGAGCAGTTCTTC. Looking up the rest from reference TRBV5-1 and TRBJ2-1 gives the full variable domain: KAGVTQTPRYLIKTRGQQVTLSCSPISGHRSVSWYQQTPGQGLQFLFEYFSETQRNKGNFPGRFSGRQFSNSRSEMNVSTLELGDSALYLCASSYDESSYNEQFFGPGTRLTVL.

The rearrangement uses TRBV28 and TRBJ1-1; 8 nucleotides agree with TRBD1. V was pared by 4 bases and J by 5 bases, with 3 bases of the junction left unmatched. The germline CDR1 and CDR2 sequences are MDHEN and SYDVKM. The CDR3 is 13 amino acids. The CDR3 nucleotides read TGTGCCAGCAGTTCACAGGGGGGGACTGAAGCTTTCTTT. Translated: CASSSQGGTEAFF.

The CDR3 DNA is TGTGCCAGTAGCTCATTACAGGGGGATACGCAGTATTTT. Its translation: CASSSLQGDTQYF. The V and J genes are TRBV19 and TRBJ2-3, with TRBD1 matching 7 bases. Germline CDR1 is LNHDA and CDR2 is SQIVND (reference sequence). Trimming removed 6 bases from V and 6 bases from J; junction bases left unmatched: 6. This CDR3 contains 13 residues.

The genes are TRBV5-4 and TRBJ2-3; no clear D gene. Germline CDR1 and CDR2: SGHNT and YYREEE (reference sequence). The CDR3 contains 14 residues. V lost 4 bases to trimming and J lost 2 bases, with 11 bases between them. Written as DNA, the CDR3 is TGTGCCAGCAGCCAAGATAGCCCCACAGATACGCAGTATTTT. This sequence encodes CASSQDSPTDTQYF. The entire variable domain, with the rest obtained from reference TRBV5-4 and TRBJ2-3, is as follows: ETGVTQSPTHLIKTRGQQVTLRCSSQSGHNTVSWYQQALGQGPQFIFQYYREEENGRGNFPPRFSGLQFPNYSSELNVNALELDDSALYLCASSQDSPTDTQYFGPGTRLTVL.

There are a few counts of this clone. This CDR3 reads CASSPRGAPSGNTIYF. The DNA for the CDR3 is TGTGCCAGCAGCCCTAGGGGGGCCCCCTCTGGAAACACCATATATTTT. The chain uses TRBV28 and TRBJ1-3, with D maybe TRBD1 (6 bases). V was clipped by 6 bases and J by 0 bases, with 15 bases between them. The CDR3 consists of 16 residues. Germline V CDR1 and CDR2: MDHEN, SYDVKM. The whole variable domain, filled in from reference TRBV28 and TRBJ1-3, reads DVKVTQSSRYLVKRTGEKVFLECVQDMDHENMFWYRQDPGLGLRLIYFSYDVKMKEKGDIPEGYSVSREKKERFSLILESASTNQTSMYLCASSPRGAPSGNTIYFGEGSWLTVV.

This chain links TRBV9 with TRBJ2-3, with TRBD2 identical over 9 bases. The CDR3 is 16 residues long. From germline, CDR1 is SGDLS and CDR2 YYNGEE. J lost 3 bases, V lost 3 bases, and 8 bases had no gene match. CDR3 in DNA: TGTGCCAGCAGCGCTCGGACTAGCGACTCAACAGATACGCAGTATTTT. Encoded protein: CASSARTSDSTDTQYF.

This clone was counted a single time. The chain employs TRBV7-2 and TRBJ2-3; 7 nucleotides match TRBD2. The CDR3 covers 13 residues. Trimming at V came to 1 base and at J to 14 bases, leaving 9 bases not matched to a gene. CDR1 and CDR2 (germline): SGHTA, FQGNSA. The CDR3 loop reads CASSLEGWEGLYF. The CDR3 bases are TGTGCCAGCAGCTTAGAGGGGTGGGAGGGCCTGTATTTT.